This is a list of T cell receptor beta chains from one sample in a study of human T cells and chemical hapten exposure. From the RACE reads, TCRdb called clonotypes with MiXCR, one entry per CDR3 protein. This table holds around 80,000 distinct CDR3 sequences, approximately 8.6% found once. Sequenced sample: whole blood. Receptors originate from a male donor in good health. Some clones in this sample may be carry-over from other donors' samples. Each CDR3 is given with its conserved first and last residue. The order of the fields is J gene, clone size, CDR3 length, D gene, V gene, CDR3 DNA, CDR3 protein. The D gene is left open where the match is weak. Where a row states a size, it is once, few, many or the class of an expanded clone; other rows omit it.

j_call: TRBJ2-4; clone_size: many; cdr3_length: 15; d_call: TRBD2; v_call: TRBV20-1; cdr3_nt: TGCAGTGCTAGAGATGGGGCTAGCGGGACGGACATTCAGTACTTC; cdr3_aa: CSARDGASGTDIQYF
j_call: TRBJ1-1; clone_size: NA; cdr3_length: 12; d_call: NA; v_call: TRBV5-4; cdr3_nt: TGTGCCAGCAGCTTGAGGGACACTGAAGCTTTCTTT; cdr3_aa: CASSLRDTEAFF
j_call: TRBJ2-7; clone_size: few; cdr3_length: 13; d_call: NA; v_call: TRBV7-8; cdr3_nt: TGTGCCAGCAGCTTGGGGGTTATAGGCGAGCAGTACTTC; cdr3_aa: CASSLGVIGEQYF
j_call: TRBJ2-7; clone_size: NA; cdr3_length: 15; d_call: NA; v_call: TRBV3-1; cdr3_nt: TGTGCCAGCAGCTACCGCTGGGACCGCCTCGGGGAGCAGTACTTC; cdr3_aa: CASSYRWDRLGEQYF
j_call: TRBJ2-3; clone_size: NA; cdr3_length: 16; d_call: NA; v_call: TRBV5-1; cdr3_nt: TGCGCCAGCAGCTTGTCCCCCTCCGGGGGTACAGATACGCAGTATTTT; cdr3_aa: CASSLSPSGGTDTQYF
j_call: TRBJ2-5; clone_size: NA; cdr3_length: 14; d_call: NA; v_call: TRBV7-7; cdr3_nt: TGTGCCAGCAGTCCATTCAGCGGCCAAGAGACCCAGTACTTC; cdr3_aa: CASSPFSGQETQYF
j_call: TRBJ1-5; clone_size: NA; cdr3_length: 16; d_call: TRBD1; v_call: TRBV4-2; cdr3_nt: TGTGCCAGCAGCCAAGATTTCGGACAGGGCAATCAGCCCCAGCATTTT; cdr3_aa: CASSQDFGQGNQPQHF
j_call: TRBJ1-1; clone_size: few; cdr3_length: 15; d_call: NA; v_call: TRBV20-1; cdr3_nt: TGCAGTGCTAGAGATCCGCCGACAGCCAACACTGAAGCTTTCTTT; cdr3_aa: CSARDPPTANTEAFF
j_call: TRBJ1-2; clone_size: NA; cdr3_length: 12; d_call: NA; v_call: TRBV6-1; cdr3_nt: TGTGCCAGCAGTGAGGGCGCTCGGGGCTACACCTTC; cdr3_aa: CASSEGARGYTF
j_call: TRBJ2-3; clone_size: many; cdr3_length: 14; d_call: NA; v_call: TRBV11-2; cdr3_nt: TGTGCCAGCAGTCTGCCTACCCCTACAGATACGCAGTATTTT; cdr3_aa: CASSLPTPTDTQYF
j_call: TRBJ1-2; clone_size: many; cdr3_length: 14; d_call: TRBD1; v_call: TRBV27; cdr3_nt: TGTGCCAGCAGAGGACAGGAGGCAAACTATGGCTACACCTTC; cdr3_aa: CASRGQEANYGYTF
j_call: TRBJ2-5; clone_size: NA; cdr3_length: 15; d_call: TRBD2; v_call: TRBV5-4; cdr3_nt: TGTGCCAGCAGCCATTGGCGGGAGGGCCACGAGACCCAGTACTTC; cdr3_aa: CASSHWREGHETQYF
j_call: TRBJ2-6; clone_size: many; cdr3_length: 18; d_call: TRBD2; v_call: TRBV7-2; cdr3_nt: TGTGCCAGCAGCATCCTGACCCCGGGAGGCTCTGGGGCCAACGTCCTGACTTTC; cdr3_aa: CASSILTPGGSGANVLTF
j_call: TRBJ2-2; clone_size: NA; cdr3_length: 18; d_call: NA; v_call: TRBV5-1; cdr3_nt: TGCGCCAGCAGCTGGAGTCCACAGGGAAGGCGGAACACCGGGGAGCTGTTTTTT; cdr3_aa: CASSWSPQGRRNTGELFF
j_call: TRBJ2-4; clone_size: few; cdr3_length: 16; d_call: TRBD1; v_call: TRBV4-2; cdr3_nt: TGTGCCAGTGAGGGGCTTACAGGGGAGAGCAAAAACATTCAGTACTTC; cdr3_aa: CASEGLTGESKNIQYF
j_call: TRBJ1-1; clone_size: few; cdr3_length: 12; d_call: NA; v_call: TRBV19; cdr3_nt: TGTGCCAGTGGCGACAGGAACACTGAAGCTTTCTTT; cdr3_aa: CASGDRNTEAFF
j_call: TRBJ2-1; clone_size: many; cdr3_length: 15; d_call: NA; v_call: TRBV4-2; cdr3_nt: TGTGCCAGCAGCCAAGATGGCAGGGCCGGTAATGAGCAGTTCTTC; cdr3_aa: CASSQDGRAGNEQFF
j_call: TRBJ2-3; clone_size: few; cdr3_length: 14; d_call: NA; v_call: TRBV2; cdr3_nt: TGTGCCAGCAGTGCTTCCAGGTCCACAGATACGCAGTATTTT; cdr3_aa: CASSASRSTDTQYF
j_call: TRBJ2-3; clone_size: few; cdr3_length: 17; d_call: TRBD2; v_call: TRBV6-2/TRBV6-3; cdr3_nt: TGTGCCAGCAGTTCGGTACTAGCGGGAGGGCCCCGGGATACGCAGTATTTT; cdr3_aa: CASSSVLAGGPRDTQYF
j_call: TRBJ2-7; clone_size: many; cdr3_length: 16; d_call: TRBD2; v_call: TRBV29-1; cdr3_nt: TGCAGCGTTGAAGGTGGGGGACTAGCGGGAGCGGGCGAGCAGTACTTC; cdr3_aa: CSVEGGGLAGAGEQYF
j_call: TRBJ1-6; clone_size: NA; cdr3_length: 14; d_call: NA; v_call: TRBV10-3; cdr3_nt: TGTGCCATCAATTCAGACGGATTTAATTCACCCCTCCACTTT; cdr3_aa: CAINSDGFNSPLHF
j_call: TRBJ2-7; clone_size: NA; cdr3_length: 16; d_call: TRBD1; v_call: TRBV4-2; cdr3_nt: TGTGCCAGCAGCCAAGGGCCCGGGACAGGGGGTTTCGAGCAGTACTTC; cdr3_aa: CASSQGPGTGGFEQYF
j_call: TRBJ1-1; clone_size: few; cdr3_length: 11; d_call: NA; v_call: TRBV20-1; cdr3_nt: TGCAGCATGCAGGGCCCCACTGAAGCTTTCTTT; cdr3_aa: CSMQGPTEAFF
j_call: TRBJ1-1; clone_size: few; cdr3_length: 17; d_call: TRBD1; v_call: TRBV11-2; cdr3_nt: TGTGCCAGCAGCTTAGTAAGACAGGGGTTCTTGAACACTGAAGCTTTCTTT; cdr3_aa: CASSLVRQGFLNTEAFF
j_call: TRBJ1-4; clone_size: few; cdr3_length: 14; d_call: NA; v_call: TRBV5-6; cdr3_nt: TGTGCCAGCAGCTTGCGGGGGAGTAATGAAAAACTGTTTTTT; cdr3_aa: CASSLRGSNEKLFF
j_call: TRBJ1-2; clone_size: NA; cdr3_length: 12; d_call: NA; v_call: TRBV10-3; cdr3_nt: TGTGCCGCTCGGAAAACAGATTTTGGCTACACCTTC; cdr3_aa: CAARKTDFGYTF
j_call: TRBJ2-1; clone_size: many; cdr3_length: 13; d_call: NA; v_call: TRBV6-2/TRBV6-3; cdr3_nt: TGTGCCAGCAGTTACGGCTGGCCGTCGAAGCAGTTCTTC; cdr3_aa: CASSYGWPSKQFF
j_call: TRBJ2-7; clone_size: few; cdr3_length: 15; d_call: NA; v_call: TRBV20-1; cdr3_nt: TGCAGTGCTATGGGCCGGGACACCGAGGACCACGAGCAGTACTTC; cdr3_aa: CSAMGRDTEDHEQYF
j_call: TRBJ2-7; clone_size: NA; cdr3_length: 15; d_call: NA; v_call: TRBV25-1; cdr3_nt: TGTGCCAGCAGCGGCTGGGGGGACACGGAGGGGGAGCAGTACTTC; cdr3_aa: CASSGWGDTEGEQYF
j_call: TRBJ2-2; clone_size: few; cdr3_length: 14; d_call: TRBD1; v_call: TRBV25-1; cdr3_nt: TGTGCCAGCAATGGACAGGGGAGCACCGGGGAGCTGTTTTTT; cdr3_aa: CASNGQGSTGELFF
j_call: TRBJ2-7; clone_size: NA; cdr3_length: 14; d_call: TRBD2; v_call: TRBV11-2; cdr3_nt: TGTGCCAGCAGCTTAAAGTCAGCGGGAGGCGAGCAGTACTTC; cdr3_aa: CASSLKSAGGEQYF
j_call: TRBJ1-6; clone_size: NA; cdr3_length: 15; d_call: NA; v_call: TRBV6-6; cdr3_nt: TGTGCCAGCAAAGAGCTCCCGGGGACCAATTCACCCCTCCACTTT; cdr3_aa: CASKELPGTNSPLHF
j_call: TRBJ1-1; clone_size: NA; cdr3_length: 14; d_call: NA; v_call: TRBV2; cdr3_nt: TGTGCCAGCAGTGCCGCGGGGGAAAACACTGAAGCTTTCTTT; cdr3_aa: CASSAAGENTEAFF
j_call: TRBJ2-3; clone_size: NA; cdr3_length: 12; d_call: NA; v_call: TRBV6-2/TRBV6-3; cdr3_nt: TGTGCCAGCAGTTACCCCGAAGATACGCAGTATTTT; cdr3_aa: CASSYPEDTQYF
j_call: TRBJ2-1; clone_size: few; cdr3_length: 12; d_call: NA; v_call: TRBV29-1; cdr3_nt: TGCAGCGTTGGTGACATCTACAATGAGCAGTTCTTC; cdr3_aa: CSVGDIYNEQFF
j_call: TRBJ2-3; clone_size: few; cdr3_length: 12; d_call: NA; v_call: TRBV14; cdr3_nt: TGTGCCAGCAGGCCGTTCACAGATACGCAGTATTTT; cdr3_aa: CASRPFTDTQYF
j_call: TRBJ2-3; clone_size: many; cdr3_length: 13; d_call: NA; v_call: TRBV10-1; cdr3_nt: TGCGCCAGCAGTGAGGCCGGGACAGATACGCAGTATTTT; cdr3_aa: CASSEAGTDTQYF
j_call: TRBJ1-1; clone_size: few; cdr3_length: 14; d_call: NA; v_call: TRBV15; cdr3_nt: TGTGCCACCAGCAGAGGCTCTGGGTTCGATGAAGCTTTCTTT; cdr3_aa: CATSRGSGFDEAFF
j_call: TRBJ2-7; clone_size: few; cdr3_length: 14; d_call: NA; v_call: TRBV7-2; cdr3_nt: TGTGCCAGCAGCTTACTGGGGGTGGCGAACGAGCAGTACTTC; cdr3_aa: CASSLLGVANEQYF
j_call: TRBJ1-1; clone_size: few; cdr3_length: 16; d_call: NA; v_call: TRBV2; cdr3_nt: TGTGCCAGCTCGCCCGCTTGGGGCAGGAAAACGAGTTCGGCTTTCTTT; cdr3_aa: CASSPAWGRKTSSAFF
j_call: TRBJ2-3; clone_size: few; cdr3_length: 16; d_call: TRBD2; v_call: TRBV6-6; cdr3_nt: TGTGCCAGCAGTGTACTAGCGGGGGGTGGCACAGATACGCAGTATTTT; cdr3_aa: CASSVLAGGGTDTQYF
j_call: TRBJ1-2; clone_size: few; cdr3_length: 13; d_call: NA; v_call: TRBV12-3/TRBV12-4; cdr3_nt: TGTGCCAGCAGTAGTGCCGCGGACTATGGCTACACCTTC; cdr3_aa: CASSSAADYGYTF
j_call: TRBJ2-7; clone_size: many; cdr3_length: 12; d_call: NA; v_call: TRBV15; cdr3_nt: TGTGCCACCAGCAAGCGGGTCTACGAGCAGTACTTC; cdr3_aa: CATSKRVYEQYF